One and the same sample provided the 24 T cell receptor beta chains below, sequenced in a study of blood T cell repertoires in COVID-19. Measured with immunoSEQ multiplex PCR; TCRdb has only the in-frame clones, and not every one. Of around 220,000 clones listed, 70% to 90% are singletons. The specimen sequenced was PBMCs or T cells enriched from blood (not recorded which). These TCRs come from a woman aged 45-65 years with acute COVID-19.

The V gene is TRBV24-1, the J gene TRBJ2-1; 9 bases match TRBD1. Trimming took 3 bases from V and 8 from J; bases not matched to a gene: 10. Germline V CDR1 and CDR2: KGHDR, SFDVKD. This CDR3 is built from 16 residues. The CDR3 loop reads CATSDTGTGRYHEQFF. The CDR3 DNA is TGTGCCACCAGTGATACCGGGACAGGGAGATATCATGAGCAGTTCTTC.

This chain joins TRBV28 and TRBJ1-6, with no clear D. CDR3 length: 15 residues. With 6 bases removed from V and 2 bases from J, the gap between germline ends came to 11 bases. Germline CDR1 MDHEN, CDR2 SYDVKM. CDR3 protein: CASRGEGPYNSPLHF. CDR3 sequence (DNA): TGTGCCAGCAGAGGAGAGGGCCCCTATAATTCACCCCTCCACTTT.

The chain recombines TRBV2 with TRBJ2-7; TRBD2 might be the D (6 bases). The CDR3 is 15 residues long. Germline CDR1 SNHLY, CDR2 FYNNEI. V was pared by 2 bases and J by 2 bases, with 13 bases between. The CDR3 nucleotides are TGTGCCAGCAGTGAAATCGGGGGATCCCCCTACGAGCAGTACTTC. Translated, it gives CASSEIGGSPYEQYF.

This clone was seen only once. This rearrangement joins TRBV28 to TRBJ2-7; possibly TRBD1 for D (6 bases). Deletions cut 5 bases from V and 6 bases from J, with 23 bases between. Germline V gene sequence: CDR1 MDHEN, CDR2 SYDVKM. The CDR3 contains 16 residues. The CDR3 loop reads CASSTNTQGMKGEQYF. The CDR3 DNA sequence: TGTGCCAGCAGTACAAATACACAGGGCATGAAGGGCGAGCAGTACTTC.

The V and J genes are TRBV18 and TRBJ1-4; 8 positions match TRBD1. The J segment lost 3 bases and the V segment lost 0 bases, leaving 12 bases of the junction unmatched. The CDR3 extends over 19 amino acids. From germline, CDR1 is KGHSH and CDR2 LQKENI. The CDR3: CASSPPGQGIIGANEKLFF. The CDR3 nucleotides are TGTGCCAGCTCACCACCCGGACAGGGTATTATTGGGGCTAATGAAAAACTGTTTTTT.

This clone was counted a few times. This chain uses TRBV7-9 with TRBJ1-6, with TRBD1 matching 7 bases. The CDR3 sequence is 14 residues long. The V and J ends lost 4 bases and 6 bases, in that order; junction bases with no gene match: 3. The V gene's germline CDR1 is SEHNR and CDR2 FQNEAQ (reference sequence). The CDR3 region is CASSSGQLNSPLHF. For the CDR3, the DNA is TGTGCCAGCAGCTCGGGACAGCTTAATTCACCCCTCCACTTT.

CDR3 coding DNA: TGTGCCAGCAGCTCCAGGACCGGGACAGGGGCCTCACCCCTCCACTTT. This sequence encodes CASSSRTGTGASPLHF. V and J are TRBV7-2 and TRBJ1-6; 10 bases match TRBD1. The V segment lost 4 bases and the J segment 10 bases; nucleotides outside the gene matches: 10. This CDR3 contains 16 residues. The germline V gene encodes CDR1 SGHTA and CDR2 FQGNSA.

The rearrangement links TRBV6-5 to TRBJ2-7; D unresolved. The germline CDR1 and CDR2 sequences are MNHEY and SVGAGI. The V end lost 1 base, the J end lost 4 bases, and 8 bases lay between the germline ends. The CDR3 covers 13 residues. The CDR3: CASSYWLEYEQYF. Written as DNA, the CDR3 is TGTGCCAGCAGTTACTGGCTAGAGTACGAGCAGTACTTC.

The chain carries TRBV29-1 and TRBJ2-7; TRBD1 aligns across 7 bases. The CDR3 spans 12 residues. With V trimmed by 4 bases and J by 2 bases, 2 bases remained unmatched. Germline V gene data show CDR1 as SQVTM and CDR2 as ANQGSEA. The CDR3 DNA reads TGCAGCGTTGGGACAGGTCCCTACGAGCAGTACTTC. This translates into CSVGTGPYEQYF.

The chain couples TRBV7-2 to TRBJ2-1, with 14 bases fitting TRBD2. Germline V gene lookup returns CDR1 SGHTA and CDR2 FQGNSA. The length of the CDR3 is 17 residues. The V segment lost 5 bases and the J segment 3 bases; nucleotides outside the gene matches: 6. The CDR3 spells CASSIGLAGGGYNEQFF. CDR3 DNA: TGTGCCAGCAGCATCGGACTAGCGGGAGGAGGCTACAATGAGCAGTTCTTC.

V is TRBV7-5 and J is TRBJ2-3; the table's D call of TRBD2 was not tested on the DNA. TRBV7-5 is deemed a pseudogene. The length of the CDR3 is 16 residues. CDR3 DNA: TGTGCCAGAAGCTTAGGACTAGCGGGAGAGTCAGATACGCAGTATTTT. This codes for CARSLGLAGESDTQYF.

This clone has a single count. The CDR3 reads CASSLETGGSYEQYF. DNA for the CDR3: TGTGCCAGCAGCTTAGAAACGGGGGGCTCCTACGAGCAGTACTTC. The gene calls are TRBV7-2 and TRBJ2-7, with TRBD2 matching 7 bases. Unmatched junction bases numbered 3, after V lost 1 base and J lost 0 bases. The CDR3 runs to 15 residues. Per germline, CDR1 SGHTA and CDR2 FQGNSA. The whole variable domain, remainder taken from reference TRBV7-2 and TRBJ2-7, is GAGVSQSPSNKVTEKGKDVELRCDPISGHTALYWYRQSLGQGLEFLIYFQGNSAPDKSGLPSDRFSAERTGGSVSTLTIQRTQQEDSAVYLCASSLETGGSYEQYFGPGTRLTVT.

This clone was detected many times. This chain links TRBV9 with TRBJ1-1, with TRBD1 as a possible D gene (5 bases). The germline V gene has CDR1 SGDLS and CDR2 YYNGEE. V was trimmed by 3 bases and J by 8 bases, leaving 11 bases between them. The CDR3 runs 12 residues. The DNA for the CDR3 is TGTGCCAGCAGCGCCGGGGGGGAGGAAGCTTTCTTT. Amino acids: CASSAGGEEAFF. Full variable domain (remainder filled in from reference TRBV9 and TRBJ1-1): DSGVTQTPKHLITATGQRVTLRCSPRSGDLSVYWYQQSLDQGLQFLIQYYNGEERAKGNILERFSAQQFPDLHSELNLSSLELGDSALYFCASSAGGEEAFFGQGTRLTVV.

V is TRBV19 and J is TRBJ1-6; D is ambiguous. The CDR3 has 15 amino acids. The V and J ends lost 3 bases and 7 bases respectively, with 13 bases between them. CDR1 and CDR2 (germline): LNHDA, SQIVND (reference sequence). CDR3 region: CASSIAGYSNSPLHF. The CDR3 region has the DNA TGTGCCAGTAGTATCGCGGGGTACTCGAATTCACCCCTCCACTTT.

The chain employs TRBV2 and TRBJ1-4, with 11 nucleotides matching TRBD1. Germline V gene data show CDR1 as SNHLY and CDR2 as FYNNEI. With V trimmed by 7 bases and J by 10 bases, 11 bases remained unmatched. CDR3 length: 15 residues. The CDR3 DNA follows: TGTGCCAGCACGCCTTCCAGGACAGGGGGCCCAAAACTGTTTTTT. This encodes CASTPSRTGGPKLFF.

The chain has TRBV20-1 and TRBJ1-4, with D possibly TRBD1 on 5 matching bases. This CDR3 comprises 11 residues. Germline V gene sequence: CDR1 DFQATT, CDR2 SNEGSKA (reference sequence). V dropped 5 bases and J dropped 8 bases, with 9 bases sitting between them. Here the CDR3 DNA reads TGCAGTGCTTTCGGGGGGGAAAAACTGTTTTTT. Protein product: CSAFGGEKLFF.

The rearrangement uses TRBV10-3 and TRBJ2-1, with TRBD2 identical over 7 bases. Germline V gene data show CDR1 as ENHRY and CDR2 as SYGVKD. The CDR3 consists of 15 residues. V lost 4 bases and J lost 7; bases outside the gene matches: 10. The CDR3 loop reads CAISGTELATNEQFF. The CDR3 coding sequence is TGTGCCATCAGTGGAACTGAACTAGCGACGAATGAGCAGTTCTTC.

This chain connects TRBV19 to TRBJ1-5, with D hard to call. V was clipped by 1 base and J by 9 bases, with 7 bases between them. CDR3 length: 12 residues. The germline V gene has CDR1 LNHDA and CDR2 SQIVND (reference sequence). For the CDR3, the DNA is TGTGCCAGTAGTATAGGGGAGCGGCCCCAGCATTTT. The encoded protein is CASSIGERPQHF.

The chain is built from TRBV3-1 (or the pseudogene TRBV3-2) and TRBJ2-1, with 10 positions matching TRBD1. CDR1 and CDR2 (germline): LGHDT, YNNKEL (reference sequence). This CDR3 has 13 amino acids. The V and J ends lost 1 base and 14 bases, in that order; junction bases with no gene match: 5. The CDR3: CASSQGTGGGKFF. For the CDR3, the DNA is TGTGCCAGCAGCCAAGGGACAGGGGGTGGTAAGTTCTTC.

The J gene is TRBJ2-3, the V gene TRBV27, with 9 bases matching TRBD1. Per germline, CDR1 MNHEY and CDR2 SMNVEV (reference sequence). V was pared by 5 bases and J by 3 bases, with 12 bases of the junction left unmatched. This CDR3 region has 17 residues. The CDR3 region is CASSPLQGARGTDTQYF. CDR3 in DNA: TGTGCCAGCAGTCCCTTACAGGGGGCAAGAGGGACAGATACGCAGTATTTT.

The chain links TRBV7-2 to TRBJ1-6; no reliable D call. Germline V gene data show CDR1 as SGHTA and CDR2 as FQGNSA. CDR3 length: 14 amino acids. With 5 bases removed from V and 4 bases from J, the gap between germline ends came to 9 bases. The CDR3 is CASSPHRYNSPLHF. CDR3 DNA: TGTGCCAGCAGCCCCCACAGATATAATTCACCCCTCCACTTT.

With respect to this clone: At the DNA level, this CDR3 is encoded by other sequences in the same sample as well. V usage is TRBV30 and J usage is TRBJ1-5; D remains unclear. From germline, CDR1 is GTSNPN and CDR2 SVGIG (reference sequence). The CDR3 is made up of 13 amino acids. The V end was cut by 0 bases, the J end by 5 bases, with 8 bases between. CDR3 DNA sequence: TGTGCCTGGAGTGTCCGAGGGTATCAGCCCCAGCATTTT. Protein sequence: CAWSVRGYQPQHF.

The rearrangement joins TRBV7-3 to TRBJ1-3; D gene ambiguous. CDR3 size: 16 residues. The germline V gene encodes CDR1 SGHTA and CDR2 FQGTGA. V lost 0 bases and J lost 2, with 11 bases in between. CDR3 nucleotides: TGTGCCAGCAGCTTAACAGGCAGCAGCGCTGGAAACACCATATATTTT. Protein: CASSLTGSSAGNTIYF.

V is TRBV24-1 and J is TRBJ1-2; 7 nucleotides line up with TRBD1. V lost 3 bases, J lost 10 bases, and 4 bases stayed unmatched. Germline values: CDR1 KGHDR, CDR2 SFDVKD. The CDR3 length is 12 residues. CDR3 protein: CATSDVDRPYTF. The CDR3 bases are TGTGCCACCAGTGATGTGGACAGGCCCTACACCTTC.